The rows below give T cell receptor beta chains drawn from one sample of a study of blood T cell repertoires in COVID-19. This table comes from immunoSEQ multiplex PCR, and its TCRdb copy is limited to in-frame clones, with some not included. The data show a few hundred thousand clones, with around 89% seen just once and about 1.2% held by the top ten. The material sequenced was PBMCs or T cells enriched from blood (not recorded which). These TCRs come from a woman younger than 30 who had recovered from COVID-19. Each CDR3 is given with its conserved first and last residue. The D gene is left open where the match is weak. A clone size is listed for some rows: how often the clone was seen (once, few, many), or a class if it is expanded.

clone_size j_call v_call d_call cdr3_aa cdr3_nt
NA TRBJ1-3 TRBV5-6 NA CASSALGNTIYF TGTGCCAGCAGCGCACTCGGAAACACCATATATTTT
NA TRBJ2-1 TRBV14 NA CASSQDLGGAGLTYNEQFF TGTGCCAGCAGCCAAGATCTCGGCGGGGCGGGGCTAACCTACAATGAGCAGTTCTTC
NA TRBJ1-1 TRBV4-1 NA CASTTGVIDTEAFF TGCGCCAGTACTACCGGGGTAATAGACACTGAAGCTTTCTTT
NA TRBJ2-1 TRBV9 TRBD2 CASSARGLAGFNEQFF TGTGCCAGCAGCGCCCGCGGTCTAGCGGGTTTCAATGAGCAGTTCTTC
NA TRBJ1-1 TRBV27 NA CASSFREYTEAFF TGTGCCAGCAGTTTCAGGGAATACACTGAAGCTTTCTTT
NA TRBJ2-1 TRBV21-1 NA CASSSNRLNEQFF TGTGCCAGCAGCAGTAACAGGCTTAATGAGCAGTTCTTC
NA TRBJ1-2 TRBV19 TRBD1 CASSDRGQGYGYTF TGTGCCAGTAGTGACAGGGGGCAGGGCTATGGCTACACCTTC
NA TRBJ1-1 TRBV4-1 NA CASSSPTMNTEAFF TGCGCCAGCAGCTCCCCGACTATGAACACTGAAGCTTTCTTT
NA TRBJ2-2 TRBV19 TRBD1 CASSRPGQGTLPANTGELFF TGTGCCAGTAGCCGACCGGGACAGGGGACCCTTCCCGCTAACACCGGGGAGCTGTTTTTT
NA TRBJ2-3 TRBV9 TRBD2 CASSVDGGAGTQYF TGTGCCAGCAGCGTAGACGGGGGGGCCGGTACGCAGTATTTT
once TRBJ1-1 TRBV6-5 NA CASSRQRPAEAFF TGTGCCAGCAGCCGACAGAGGCCCGCTGAAGCTTTCTTT
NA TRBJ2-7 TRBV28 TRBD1 CASSSYARPGQGAYEQYF TGTGCCAGCAGTTCTTATGCCCGGCCGGGACAGGGGGCCTACGAGCAGTACTTC
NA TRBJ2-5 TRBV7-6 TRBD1 CASSLAHLGQGAETQYF TGTGCCAGCAGCTTAGCGCACTTGGGACAGGGGGCGGAGACCCAGTACTTC
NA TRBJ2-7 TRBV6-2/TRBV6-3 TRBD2 CASSYMDGGIYEQYF TGTGCCAGCAGTTATATGGACGGGGGGATTTACGAGCAGTACTTC
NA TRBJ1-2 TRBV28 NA CASSLPAGRLHTF TGTGCCAGCAGTCTGCCGGCGGGGCGGCTACACACCTTC
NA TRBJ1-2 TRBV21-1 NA CASGPRGYTF TGTGCCAGCGGCCCCCGCGGCTACACCTTC
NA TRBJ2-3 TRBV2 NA CASSEAGGTSTDTQYF TGTGCCAGCAGTGAAGCCGGCGGAACTAGCACAGATACGCAGTATTTT
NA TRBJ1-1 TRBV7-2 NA CASSLGAAGNTEAFF TGTGCCAGCAGCTTAGGGGCAGCCGGGAACACTGAAGCTTTCTTT
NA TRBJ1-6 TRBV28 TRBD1 CASSLGPRGDSPLHF TGTGCCAGCAGTTTGGGGCCCAGGGGGGATTCACCCCTCCACTTT
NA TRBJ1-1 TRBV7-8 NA CASSMGRTENMNTEAFF TGTGCCAGCAGCATGGGGAGGACGGAGAACATGAACACTGAAGCTTTCTTT
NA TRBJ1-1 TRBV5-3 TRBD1 CARRGMRQGGKFAEAFF TGTGCCAGAAGGGGTATGAGACAGGGAGGAAAGTTCGCTGAAGCTTTCTTT
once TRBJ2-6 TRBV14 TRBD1 CASSPDRAVLTF TGTGCCAGCAGCCCCGACAGGGCGGTCCTGACTTTC
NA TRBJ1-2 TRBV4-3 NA CASSRVPYGYTF TGCGCCAGCAGCCGAGTCCCCTATGGCTACACCTTC
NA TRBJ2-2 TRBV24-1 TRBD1 CATSAVTGPGELFF TGTGCCACCAGTGCCGTGACAGGGCCCGGGGAGCTGTTTTTT
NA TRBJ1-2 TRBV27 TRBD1 CASSLQGANYGYTF TGTGCCAGCAGTCTACAGGGGGCCAATTATGGCTACACCTTC
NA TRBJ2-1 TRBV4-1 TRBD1 CASSAGDRDYNEQFF TGCGCCAGCAGCGCCGGGGACAGGGACTACAATGAGCAGTTCTTC
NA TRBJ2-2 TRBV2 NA CASSETFTGELFF TGTGCCAGCAGTGAAACTTTTACCGGGGAGCTGTTTTTT
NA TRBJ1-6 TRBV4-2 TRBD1 CASSSRDSRYSPLHF TGTGCCAGCAGCAGCCGGGACAGCAGGTATTCACCCCTCCACTTT
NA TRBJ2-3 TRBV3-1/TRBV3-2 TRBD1 CASSFGQVITDTQYF TGTGCCAGCAGCTTCGGACAGGTCATCACAGATACGCAGTATTTT
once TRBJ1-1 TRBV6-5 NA CASSFRGYGVNTEAFF TGTGCCAGCAGTTTTAGAGGGTATGGGGTGAACACTGAAGCTTTCTTT
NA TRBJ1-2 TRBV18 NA CASSPGPGANYGYTF TGTGCCAGCTCACCCGGTCCGGGAGCTAACTATGGCTACACCTTC
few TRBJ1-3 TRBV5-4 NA CASSLGGEAGNTIYF TGTGCCAGCAGCTTGGGGGGGGAAGCTGGAAACACCATATATTTT
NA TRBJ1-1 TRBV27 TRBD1 CASSTLLTPGGGQNTEAFF TGTGCCAGCAGCACACTCTTGACCCCAGGGGGTGGACAGAACACTGAAGCTTTCTTT